This is a list of T cell receptor beta chains from one sample in a study of blood T cell repertoires in COVID-19. The protocol was immunoSEQ multiplex PCR, while the TCRdb copy is restricted to in-frame clones and leaves out a portion. The sample consists of more than 350,000 clones, 70% to 90% of them appearing once. The specimen was PBMCs or T cells enriched from blood (not recorded which). These receptors all stem from a woman under 30 who had been exposed to COVID-19. Both conserved end residues are part of each CDR3. Each record gives: CDR3 protein, CDR3 DNA, J gene, V gene, D gene, clone size. A D gene is named only where the DNA matches it firmly. Clone size is stated in some rows and not others, as once, few, many or a class when expanded.

CDR3aa: CASSKGLAGGETQYF; CDR3nt: TGTGCCAGCAGTAAGGGACTAGCGGGGGGGGAGACCCAGTACTTC; j_gene: TRBJ2-5; v_gene: TRBV28; d_gene: TRBD2; abundance: .
CDR3aa: CASSSDRGSMNTEAFF; CDR3nt: TGCGCCAGCAGCTCGGACAGGGGATCAATGAACACTGAAGCTTTTTTT; j_gene: TRBJ1-1; v_gene: TRBV5-1; d_gene: TRBD1; abundance: .
CDR3aa: CASSQDLTGGLPQHF; CDR3nt: TGTGCCAGCAGCCAAGATTTAACAGGGGGATTGCCCCAGCATTTT; j_gene: TRBJ1-5; v_gene: TRBV4-2; d_gene: TRBD1; abundance: .
CDR3aa: CASSSGTSGGNEQFF; CDR3nt: TGTGCCAGCAGCTCCGGGACTAGCGGGGGCAATGAGCAGTTCTTC; j_gene: TRBJ2-1; v_gene: TRBV7-3; d_gene: TRBD2; abundance: once
CDR3aa: CASSYSQGEKLFF; CDR3nt: TGTGCCAGCAGTTACTCCCAGGGTGAAAAACTGTTTTTT; j_gene: TRBJ1-4; v_gene: TRBV6-5; d_gene: .; abundance: .
CDR3aa: CASSLPGQGSAGELFF; CDR3nt: TGTGCCAGCAGCTTACCCGGACAGGGAAGCGCCGGGGAGCTGTTTTTT; j_gene: TRBJ2-2; v_gene: TRBV7-9; d_gene: TRBD1; abundance: .
CDR3aa: CASSPVAGGYNEQFF; CDR3nt: TGTGCCAGCAGCCCCGTAGCGGGGGGGTACAATGAGCAGTTCTTC; j_gene: TRBJ2-1; v_gene: TRBV13; d_gene: TRBD2; abundance: .
CDR3aa: CASTSGKNSYNEQFF; CDR3nt: TGTGCCAGCACCTCAGGGAAAAACTCCTACAATGAGCAGTTCTTC; j_gene: TRBJ2-1; v_gene: TRBV28; d_gene: .; abundance: few
CDR3aa: CASSLGTSGSGRGFF; CDR3nt: TGTGCCAGCAGTCTTGGGACTAGCGGGAGCGGGAGGGGGTTCTTC; j_gene: TRBJ2-1; v_gene: TRBV28; d_gene: TRBD2; abundance: .
CDR3aa: CASSSRAGAGGETQYF; CDR3nt: TGTGCCAGTAGTAGTCGGGCGGGGGCAGGAGGGGAGACCCAGTACTTC; j_gene: TRBJ2-5; v_gene: TRBV19; d_gene: .; abundance: .
CDR3aa: CASSPDRGVSTEAFF; CDR3nt: TGCGCCAGCAGCCCGGACAGGGGTGTGTCCACTGAAGCTTTCTTT; j_gene: TRBJ1-1; v_gene: TRBV5-1; d_gene: TRBD1; abundance: .
CDR3aa: CASSDRGPNEKLFF; CDR3nt: TGCGCCAGCAGCGACAGGGGACCTAATGAAAAACTGTTTTTT; j_gene: TRBJ1-4; v_gene: TRBV4-3; d_gene: TRBD1; abundance: .
CDR3aa: CASSSGSSGPYEQYF; CDR3nt: TGTGCCAGCAGTTCGGGGTCTAGCGGGCCGTACGAGCAGTACTTC; j_gene: TRBJ2-7; v_gene: TRBV27; d_gene: TRBD2; abundance: .
CDR3aa: CASSEWTPGLYEQYF; CDR3nt: TGTGCCAGCAGTGAATGGACTCCGGGACTCTACGAGCAGTACTTC; j_gene: TRBJ2-7; v_gene: TRBV6-1; d_gene: .; abundance: .
CDR3aa: CASSQRTGAVYGYTF; CDR3nt: TGTGCCAGCAGCCAGAGGACAGGGGCGGTCTATGGCTACACCTTC; j_gene: TRBJ1-2; v_gene: TRBV3-1/TRBV3-2; d_gene: TRBD1; abundance: few
CDR3aa: CASSIRGMGNEQFF; CDR3nt: TGTGCCAGTAGTATTAGAGGGATGGGCAATGAGCAGTTCTTC; j_gene: TRBJ2-1; v_gene: TRBV19; d_gene: .; abundance: .
CDR3aa: CASSFGRGNYEQYF; CDR3nt: TGTGCCAGCAGCTTCGGACGGGGGAACTACGAGCAGTACTTC; j_gene: TRBJ2-7; v_gene: TRBV14; d_gene: .; abundance: .
CDR3aa: CASSLGTNTEAFF; CDR3nt: TGCGCCAGCAGCTTGGGAACAAACACTGAAGCTTTCTTT; j_gene: TRBJ1-1; v_gene: TRBV5-1; d_gene: .; abundance: .
CDR3aa: CASSPNRDHEQYF; CDR3nt: TGTGCCAGCTCACCAAACAGGGATCACGAGCAGTACTTC; j_gene: TRBJ2-7; v_gene: TRBV18; d_gene: .; abundance: .
CDR3aa: CASSLRGYGYTF; CDR3nt: TGTGCCAGCAGCTTAAGAGGGTATGGCTACACCTTC; j_gene: TRBJ1-2; v_gene: TRBV7-2; d_gene: .; abundance: .
CDR3aa: CASSEGQGLTYNEQFF; CDR3nt: TGTGCCAGCAGTGAAGGACAGGGGCTAACCTACAATGAGCAGTTCTTC; j_gene: TRBJ2-1; v_gene: TRBV2; d_gene: TRBD1; abundance: .
CDR3aa: CAVSGPNQPQHF; CDR3nt: TGTGCCGTTTCCGGTCCCAATCAGCCCCAGCATTTT; j_gene: TRBJ1-5; v_gene: TRBV28; d_gene: .; abundance: .
CDR3aa: CASSLDGTRGYEQYF; CDR3nt: TGTGCCAGCAGCTTAGATGGGACTAGGGGTTACGAGCAGTACTTC; j_gene: TRBJ2-7; v_gene: TRBV7-8; d_gene: TRBD2; abundance: .
CDR3aa: CASSLGLEGKLAGGDTQYF; CDR3nt: TGTGCCAGCAGCTTAGGTTTGGAGGGGAAGCTAGCGGGAGGAGATACGCAGTATTTT; j_gene: TRBJ2-3; v_gene: TRBV7-9; d_gene: TRBD2; abundance: .
CDR3aa: CASSTTSGSFYEQFF; CDR3nt: TGTGCCAGCAGCACAACTAGCGGGAGTTTCTATGAGCAGTTCTTC; j_gene: TRBJ2-1; v_gene: TRBV11-2; d_gene: TRBD2; abundance: .
CDR3aa: CASSLGAGGYNEQFF; CDR3nt: TGTGCCAGCAGCTTAGGGGCCGGGGGCTACAATGAGCAGTTCTTC; j_gene: TRBJ2-1; v_gene: TRBV11-3; d_gene: .; abundance: .
CDR3aa: CASSLASGTSGSGEQFF; CDR3nt: TGCGCCAGCAGCTTGGCGTCCGGGACTAGCGGGAGCGGTGAGCAGTTCTTC; j_gene: TRBJ2-1; v_gene: TRBV5-1; d_gene: TRBD2; abundance: .
CDR3aa: CASSLELIAGVNEQFF; CDR3nt: TGTGCCAGCAGCTTAGAATTGATCGCGGGAGTTAATGAGCAGTTCTTC; j_gene: TRBJ2-1; v_gene: TRBV7-2; d_gene: TRBD2; abundance: .
CDR3aa: CARSPGGSTGELFF; CDR3nt: TGTGCCAGGTCGCCTGGCGGGAGCACCGGGGAGCTGTTTTTT; j_gene: TRBJ2-2; v_gene: TRBV5-4; d_gene: TRBD2; abundance: .
CDR3aa: CASSRSDRNTEAFF; CDR3nt: TGTGCCAGCAGCCGCTCGGACAGGAACACTGAAGCTTTCTTT; j_gene: TRBJ1-1; v_gene: TRBV5-6; d_gene: .; abundance: once
CDR3aa: CASSLWASGSYTQYF; CDR3nt: TGTGCCAGCAGTTTATGGGCTAGCGGGAGTTATACGCAGTATTTT; j_gene: TRBJ2-3; v_gene: TRBV27; d_gene: TRBD2; abundance: .
CDR3aa: CASSFEGANTGELFF; CDR3nt: TGTGCCAGCAGTTTTGAGGGGGCGAACACCGGGGAGCTGTTTTTT; j_gene: TRBJ2-2; v_gene: TRBV28; d_gene: .; abundance: .
CDR3aa: CASSFPGGADYGYTF; CDR3nt: TGTGCCAGCAGTTTCCCGGGGGGCGCTGACTATGGCTACACCTTC; j_gene: TRBJ1-2; v_gene: TRBV28; d_gene: .; abundance: once
CDR3aa: CASSTPGQGTYGYTF; CDR3nt: TGTGCCAGCAGCACCCCGGGACAGGGGACCTATGGCTACACCTTC; j_gene: TRBJ1-2; v_gene: TRBV7-2; d_gene: TRBD1; abundance: .
CDR3aa: CASSYEAGDGYTF; CDR3nt: TGTGCCAGCAGTTACGAGGCCGGGGATGGCTACACCTTC; j_gene: TRBJ1-2; v_gene: TRBV6-5; d_gene: .; abundance: .
CDR3aa: CASSLSPYEQYF; CDR3nt: TGTGCCAGCAGCTTGAGCCCCTACGAGCAGTACTTC; j_gene: TRBJ2-7; v_gene: TRBV5-6; d_gene: .; abundance: .
CDR3aa: CATSRGRQGGVYEQYF; CDR3nt: TGTGCCACCAGCAGAGGCCGACAGGGAGGTGTCTACGAGCAGTACTTC; j_gene: TRBJ2-7; v_gene: TRBV15; d_gene: .; abundance: .
CDR3aa: CASSPARLAGREEQYF; CDR3nt: TGTGCCAGCTCACCAGCAAGACTAGCGGGACGGGAGGAGCAGTACTTC; j_gene: TRBJ2-7; v_gene: TRBV18; d_gene: TRBD2; abundance: .
CDR3aa: CSVEGTVQDEQYF; CDR3nt: TGCAGCGTTGAGGGGACTGTACAGGACGAGCAGTACTTC; j_gene: TRBJ2-7; v_gene: TRBV29-1; d_gene: .; abundance: .
CDR3aa: CARDLRVEAFF; CDR3nt: TGTGCCAGAGACCTCAGGGTTGAAGCTTTCTTT; j_gene: TRBJ1-1; v_gene: TRBV2; d_gene: .; abundance: few
CDR3aa: CASRWGVGGGNQPQHF; CDR3nt: TGTGCCAGCAGGTGGGGAGTTGGCGGGGGCAATCAGCCCCAGCATTTT; j_gene: TRBJ1-5; v_gene: TRBV28; d_gene: .; abundance: .
CDR3aa: CASSLAGGNKQPQHF; CDR3nt: TGTGCCAGCAGTTTAGCCGGGGGTAATAAACAGCCCCAGCATTTT; j_gene: TRBJ1-5; v_gene: TRBV27; d_gene: .; abundance: .
CDR3aa: CASSPGQSNQPQHF; CDR3nt: TGTGCCAGCTCGCCCGGACAAAGCAATCAGCCCCAGCATTTT; j_gene: TRBJ1-5; v_gene: TRBV18; d_gene: .; abundance: .
CDR3aa: CATSLGDGYTF; CDR3nt: TGTGCCACCAGCTTAGGGGATGGCTACACCTTC; j_gene: TRBJ1-2; v_gene: TRBV24-1; d_gene: .; abundance: .
CDR3aa: CASSAASGFLTDTQYF; CDR3nt: TGTGCCAGTAGTGCGGCTAGCGGGTTTCTCACAGATACGCAGTATTTT; j_gene: TRBJ2-3; v_gene: TRBV19; d_gene: TRBD2; abundance: .
CDR3aa: CASRFTSSSYNEQFF; CDR3nt: TGTGCCAGCAGGTTTACTAGTAGCTCCTACAATGAGCAGTTCTTC; j_gene: TRBJ2-1; v_gene: TRBV2; d_gene: .; abundance: .
CDR3aa: CASSQKGGQKNPNSNQPQHF; CDR3nt: TGTGCCAGCAGCCAAAAAGGGGGACAGAAGAACCCGAATAGCAATCAGCCCCAGCATTTT; j_gene: TRBJ1-5; v_gene: TRBV4-2; d_gene: TRBD1; abundance: .
CDR3aa: CSAGSYYGYTF; CDR3nt: TGCAGTGCGGGGAGTTACTATGGCTACACCTTC; j_gene: TRBJ1-2; v_gene: TRBV20-1; d_gene: .; abundance: .
CDR3aa: CASSYSRRETTNYGYTF; CDR3nt: TGTGCCAGCAGTTACTCGAGGAGGGAAACAACGAACTATGGCTACACCTTC; j_gene: TRBJ1-2; v_gene: TRBV6-2/TRBV6-3; d_gene: .; abundance: .
CDR3aa: CASSLQGFGSLHF; CDR3nt: TGTGCCAGCAGTTTACAGGGGTTTGGGTCCCTCCACTTT; j_gene: TRBJ1-6; v_gene: TRBV28; d_gene: .; abundance: .
CDR3aa: CASSGTGSGSYNEQFF; CDR3nt: TGCGCCAGCAGCGGGACCGGGAGCGGCTCCTACAATGAGCAGTTCTTC; j_gene: TRBJ2-1; v_gene: TRBV5-1; d_gene: .; abundance: once
CDR3aa: CASSQVGGLAGGFSNEQFF; CDR3nt: TGTGCCAGCAGCCAAGTTGGGGGTCTAGCGGGAGGCTTTAGCAATGAGCAGTTCTTC; j_gene: TRBJ2-1; v_gene: TRBV3-1/TRBV3-2; d_gene: TRBD2; abundance: once
CDR3aa: CASSILGGTSTDTQYF; CDR3nt: TGTGCCAGTAGTATATTGGGGGGAACTAGCACAGATACGCAGTATTTT; j_gene: TRBJ2-3; v_gene: TRBV19; d_gene: .; abundance: .
CDR3aa: CASSLVGGVQGEAFF; CDR3nt: TGTGCCAGCAGCTTAGTGGGGGGGGTCCAGGGTGAAGCTTTCTTT; j_gene: TRBJ1-1; v_gene: TRBV11-2; d_gene: .; abundance: .
CDR3aa: CASSYTGTGDSPLHF; CDR3nt: TGTGCCAGCAGTTATACCGGGACAGGGGATTCACCCCTCCACTTT; j_gene: TRBJ1-6; v_gene: TRBV6-5; d_gene: TRBD1; abundance: .
CDR3aa: CASSRSGGSLSGANVLTF; CDR3nt: TGTGCCAGCAGCCGTTCAGGGGGCAGCCTCTCTGGGGCCAACGTCCTGACTTTC; j_gene: TRBJ2-6; v_gene: TRBV4-2; d_gene: TRBD1; abundance: once
CDR3aa: CASSQGVLAGAMETQYF; CDR3nt: TGTGCCAGCAGCCAAGGGGTCCTAGCGGGAGCCATGGAGACCCAGTACTTC; j_gene: TRBJ2-5; v_gene: TRBV4-2; d_gene: TRBD2; abundance: .
CDR3aa: CASSARDRDEAFF; CDR3nt: TGTGCCAGCAGCGCCCGGGACAGAGATGAAGCTTTCTTT; j_gene: TRBJ1-1; v_gene: TRBV7-3; d_gene: TRBD1; abundance: .
CDR3aa: CASSPARLAGETQYF; CDR3nt: TGTGCCAGCTCGCCGGCCCGACTAGCGGGTGAGACCCAGTACTTC; j_gene: TRBJ2-5; v_gene: TRBV18; d_gene: TRBD2; abundance: .
CDR3aa: CASNAIGSYEQYF; CDR3nt: TGTGCCAGCAATGCCATAGGGAGCTACGAGCAGTACTTC; j_gene: TRBJ2-7; v_gene: TRBV25-1; d_gene: .; abundance: .